Shown below are 18 T cell receptor beta chains from a single sample sequenced in a study of PD-1 blockade in classical Hodgkin lymphoma. Here immunoSEQ multiplex PCR was the method, and the copy in TCRdb shows in-frame clones only, minus some. This sample has around 92,000 clones, with approximately 83% found just once. Time point in this sample: cycle 4 day 1 (C4D1), after about 6 weeks of nivolumab. Brentuximab vedotin exposure varied, and every patient relapsed after autologous stem cell transplantation. The sequencing here drew on peripheral blood mononuclear cells (PBMCs), taken before the fourth cycle of nivolumab. Receptor source: a human donor with classical Hodgkin lymphoma.

The CDR3 protein is CASSASGNTGELFF. CDR3 nucleotide sequence: TGCGCCAGCAGCGCCTCCGGGAACACCGGGGAGCTGTTTTTT. The chain joins TRBV5-1 to TRBJ2-2; no firm D call. The CDR3 consists of 14 residues. Germline CDR1 and CDR2: SGHRS and YFSETQ. V lost 4 bases and J 1 base, leaving 8 bases between the germline ends.

The CDR3 loop reads CASNRAGSTDTQYF. The CDR3 nucleotides are TGTGCCAGCAACCGAGCGGGAAGCACAGATACGCAGTATTTT. The rearrangement links TRBV6-6 to TRBJ2-3; 7 bases line up with TRBD2. Unmatched junction bases numbered 4, after V lost 7 bases and J lost 0 bases. The CDR3 spans 14 residues. Germline CDR1 is MNHNY and CDR2 is SVGAGI (reference sequence).

This rearrangement joins TRBV7-4 to TRBJ2-3; tentative D call: TRBD2 (6 bases). CDR1 SGHVT and CDR2 SQSDAQ come from the germline V gene. This CDR3 contains 16 residues. The V end lost 4 bases, the J end lost 6 bases, and 20 bases lay between the germline ends. CDR3 region: CASSSWPGGIKDTQYF. The DNA of the CDR3 is TGTGCCAGCAGCTCCTGGCCTGGCGGGATAAAGGATACGCAGTATTTT.

J is TRBJ1-1 and V is TRBV28; 7 bases map to TRBD1. J lost 2 bases, V lost 3 bases, and 9 bases had no gene match. Germline CDR1 reads MDHEN; CDR2 reads SYDVKM. This CDR3 is 16 amino acids long. The CDR3 region is CASSFPLQGRNTEAFF. DNA of the CDR3: TGTGCCAGCAGTTTTCCCTTACAGGGGCGTAACACTGAAGCTTTCTTT.

This clone was seen only once. V usage is TRBV10-3 and J usage is TRBJ1-3; 10 bases map to TRBD1. In germline, CDR1 is ENHRY, CDR2 SYGVKD. After removal of 4 bases from V and 7 bases from J, the junction contained 10 bases not matched to a gene. The CDR3 is 16 residues long. The CDR3 loop reads CAISAAGTGAINTIYF. The CDR3 nucleotides read TGTGCCATCAGTGCCGCCGGGACAGGGGCTATCAACACCATATATTTT.

The chain uses TRBV4-3 and TRBJ2-3, with D unresolved. There are 13 residues in the CDR3. Between the trimmed V and J ends, which lost 4 bases and 5 bases, there was a span of 10 bases. The germline V gene encodes CDR1 LGHNA and CDR2 YSLEER. Written as DNA, the CDR3 is TGCGCCAGCAGCCTCCTACCCCGAGATACGCAGTATTTT. This translates into CASSLLPRDTQYF.

The chain combines TRBV5-4 with TRBJ2-7, with no clear D. The V end lost 1 base, the J end lost 5 bases, and 7 bases lay between the germline ends. This CDR3 is built from 12 residues. CDR1 and CDR2 from the germline V gene are SGHNT and YYREEE (reference sequence). CDR3 bases: TGTGCCAGCAGCTTGCGGGCCAACGAGCAGTACTTC. It codes for CASSLRANEQYF.

The chain has TRBV4-2 and TRBJ1-1, with TRBD1 matching over 8 bases. Germline CDR1 and CDR2: LGHNA and YNFKEQ. V gave up 0 bases and J gave up 5 bases; unmatched junction bases: 8. The CDR3 runs 16 residues. The CDR3 sequence: CASSQDPTGGGTEAFF. The CDR3 region has the DNA TGTGCCAGCAGCCAAGATCCAACAGGGGGTGGAACTGAAGCTTTCTTT.

The rearrangement joins TRBV5-1 to TRBJ2-2; D uncertain. Germline CDR1 SGHRS, CDR2 YFSETQ. V lost 2 bases and J lost 0, with 8 bases in between. The CDR3 runs to 15 residues. CDR3: CASSLKHTNTGELFF. The CDR3 DNA reads TGCGCCAGCAGCTTAAAGCACACGAACACCGGGGAGCTGTTTTTT.

In this sample, this clone turned up a few times. The rearrangement links TRBV7-6 to TRBJ2-1, with no clear D. CDR1 and CDR2 (germline): SGHVS, FNYEAQ. Trimming took off 0 bases at V and 7 bases at J, with 7 bases between the two ends. The CDR3 runs to 13 residues. The CDR3 here is CASSLALANEQFF. CDR3 bases: TGTGCCAGCAGCTTAGCGTTGGCTAATGAGCAGTTCTTC.

The V call is TRBV10-3, the J call TRBJ2-7; 14 bases agree with TRBD2. V lost 6 bases, J lost 5 bases, and 6 bases stayed unmatched. Germline V gene sequence: CDR1 ENHRY, CDR2 SYGVKD. The CDR3 consists of 15 residues. CDR3 protein: CAIRGTSGSFHEQYF. CDR3 DNA: TGTGCCATCAGGGGGACTAGCGGGAGTTTCCACGAGCAGTACTTC.

This sequence joins TRBV7-9 and TRBJ1-2; tentatively, D is TRBD1 (6 bases). V dropped 5 bases and J dropped 6 bases, with 16 bases sitting between them. The CDR3 consists of 14 residues. Germline CDR1 is SEHNR and CDR2 is FQNEAQ (reference sequence). CDR3 amino acids: CASSAVTGGHGYTF. The CDR3 DNA reads as TGTGCCAGCAGCGCAGTGACGGGGGGGCATGGCTACACCTTC.

The chain joins TRBV6-1 to TRBJ1-2, with D uncertain. The CDR3 covers 14 residues. Trimming took off 7 bases at V and 0 bases at J, with 12 bases between the two ends. Germline CDR1 and CDR2: MNHNS and SASEGT. Written as DNA, the CDR3 is TGTGCCAGCATTCTGACACCAGCTAACTATGGCTACACCTTC. Protein sequence: CASILTPANYGYTF.

The genes are TRBV19 and TRBJ1-2, with D unresolved. V was trimmed by 3 bases and J by 4 bases, leaving 6 bases between them. The germline CDR1 and CDR2 sequences are LNHDA and SQIVND (reference sequence). The CDR3 contains 12 residues. DNA for the CDR3: TGTGCCAGTAGTATCTTCCGCTATGGCTACACCTTC. Encoded protein: CASSIFRYGYTF.

The chain recombines TRBV7-3 with TRBJ2-5, with 7 bases identical to TRBD2. The V segment lost 1 base and the J segment 4 bases; nucleotides outside the gene matches: 3. The CDR3 is made up of 14 amino acids. Germline V gene data show CDR1 as SGHTA and CDR2 as FQGTGA. CDR3 sequence: CASSLNGRLETQYF. CDR3 nucleotides: TGTGCCAGCAGCTTAAACGGGAGGTTAGAGACCCAGTACTTC.

This chain joins TRBV5-1 and TRBJ2-7; 7 bases match TRBD2. After removal of 2 bases from V and 3 bases from J, the junction contained 5 bases not matched to a gene. The CDR3 is made up of 14 amino acids. Looked up from germline, CDR1 is SGHRS and CDR2 is YFSETQ. Here the CDR3 reads CASSLTPGGYEQYF. CDR3 in DNA: TGCGCCAGCAGCTTAACCCCGGGGGGCTACGAGCAGTACTTC. Full variable domain (outside the CDR3, taken from reference TRBV5-1 and TRBJ2-7): KAGVTQTPRYLIKTRGQQVTLSCSPISGHRSVSWYQQTPGQGLQFLFEYFSETQRNKGNFPGRFSGRQFSNSRSEMNVSTLELGDSALYLCASSLTPGGYEQYFGPGTRLTVT.

The V gene is TRBV19, the J gene TRBJ1-1; tentatively, D is TRBD1 (5 bases). Deletions cut 4 bases from V and 0 bases from J, with 6 bases between. CDR1 is LNHDA and CDR2 is SQIVND in the germline V gene (reference sequence). The CDR3 runs 13 residues. CDR3 coding DNA: TGTGCCAGTAGTACGGGGGTGAACACTGAAGCTTTCTTT. It yields the protein CASSTGVNTEAFF.

The rearrangement uses TRBV6-6 and TRBJ2-1; no clear D. The CDR3 is 13 amino acids. V lost 3 bases and J lost 10, with 13 bases in between. CDR1 and CDR2 (germline): MNHNY, SVGAGI (reference sequence). CDR3: CASSYLRQAEQFF. CDR3 coding DNA: TGTGCCAGCAGTTATCTTCGGCAGGCGGAGCAGTTCTTC.